The clone carrying this TCR beta chain was seen a few times. Its antigen is not identified. V was cut by 4 bases and J by 6 bases, with 13 bases left in between. The CDR3 totals 14 residues. The germline V gene has CDR1 MDHEN and CDR2 SYDVKM. This sample was included in a study of T-cell reconstitution after alpha-beta-depleted transplantation in children. Regarding the study as a whole: Certain patients had high TCRbeta diversity at day 60, and it came from recipient T cells and thymic progenitors that survived. A year post-transplant, T-cell counts and diversity derived mostly from newly produced T cells.

During its preparation, the TCRbeta library received unique molecular identifiers. TCRdb re-called the PCR reads with MiXCR, one entry per CDR3 protein. The repertoire holds 450,000 to 550,000 distinct CDR3 sequences, 11% seen once, with 14% in the top ten. The chain combines TRBV28 with TRBJ1-5; D remains ambiguous. The sequence derives from a female patient aged 2-10 years who had a stem cell transplant for aplastic anemia, so the T cells may come from the graft donor. The material sequenced was PBMCs, mostly from graft donor cells, taken 180 days after TCRalphabeta/CD19-depleted stem cell transplant. The CDR3 region has the DNA TGTGCCAGCAGTTCCCAGGTCCCCAGTCAGCCCCAGCATTTT. Translating gives CASSSQVPSQPQHF.